The subject of this entry is one TCR beta chain. This sample was included in a study of long-term antiretroviral therapy in people with HIV. Germline CDR1 is SQVTM and CDR2 is ANQGSEA. This CDR3 is 12 amino acids long. Trimming took off 5 bases at V and 6 bases at J, with 13 bases between the two ends. Version v3.0 of the immunoSEQ assay ran at survey level. Repertoires were generated with immunoSEQ multiplex PCR, while TCRdb's copy carries only in-frame clones and drops some. The sample has roughly 15,000 clones, around 90% seen once. The origin of this receptor is a man in his forties with HIV. The J gene is TRBJ1-1, the V gene TRBV29-1, with D hard to call. The source was unsorted PBMCs, collected 6.2 years after starting antiretroviral therapy. The CDR3 DNA reads TGCAGCGTTCGTTTCCTACTCTCTGAAGCTTTCTTT. This gives the protein CSVRFLLSEAFF.